One sample yielded the 30 T cell receptor beta chains listed below, sequenced in a study of blood T cell repertoires in COVID-19. The assay was immunoSEQ multiplex PCR, and TCRdb's table has in-frame clones only and misses some. The sample has over 250,000 clones; about 89% are singletons. Sequenced sample: PBMCs or T cells enriched from blood (not recorded which). The receptors derive from a woman aged 18-29 years who had recovered from COVID-19.

V gene TRBV2 combines with J gene TRBJ1-1; the D gene is possibly TRBD1 (6 bases). Per germline, CDR1 SNHLY and CDR2 FYNNEI. This CDR3 region has 14 residues. V shed 5 bases and J shed 4 bases, with 14 bases lying between them. For the CDR3, the DNA is TGTGCCAGCAGTCATACAGGGTCGGGCACTGAAGCTTTCTTT. This gives the protein CASSHTGSGTEAFF.

The chain employs TRBV29-1 and TRBJ2-1; D perhaps matches TRBD1 (5 bases). Germline loops: CDR1 SQVTM, CDR2 ANQGSEA. Trimming took off 3 bases at V and 6 bases at J, with 6 bases between the two ends. This CDR3 has 11 amino acids. The CDR3 sequence: CSVDRANEQFF. CDR3 in DNA: TGCAGCGTTGACAGGGCCAATGAGCAGTTCTTC.

The CDR3 is CASSASQGRTEAFF. Written as DNA, the CDR3 is TGTGCCAGCAGCGCATCACAGGGGAGGACTGAAGCTTTCTTT. The chain couples TRBV9 to TRBJ1-1; TRBD1 aligns across 7 bases. Germline assignment: CDR1 SGDLS and CDR2 YYNGEE. The CDR3 sequence is 14 residues long. The trim removed 3 bases at V and 5 bases at J, leaving 7 bases unmatched.

The chain joins TRBV11-3 to TRBJ1-1; TRBD1 matches at 8 bases. V shed 5 bases, J shed 5 bases, and the junction held 19 bases outside the gene matches. The CDR3 has 18 residues. Germline V CDR1 and CDR2: SGHNT, YENEEA. CDR3 residues: CASSPHRATDRVGTEAFF. The DNA for the CDR3 is TGTGCCAGCAGCCCCCATCGAGCCACGGACAGGGTAGGGACTGAAGCTTTCTTT.

The J gene is TRBJ2-5, the V gene TRBV24-1; 12 bases match TRBD1. Germline CDR1 and CDR2: KGHDR and SFDVKD. V lost 3 bases, J lost 5 bases, and 9 bases stayed unmatched. This CDR3 comprises 17 residues. DNA for the CDR3: TGTGCCACCAGTGATCACACCGGGACAGGGGGCCGGGAGACCCAGTACTTC. Its translation is CATSDHTGTGGRETQYF.

The chain carries TRBV27 and TRBJ2-7; 13 bases agree with TRBD2. This CDR3 has 15 residues. Germline V gene lookup returns CDR1 MNHEY and CDR2 SMNVEV (reference sequence). Trimming cost V 6 bases and J 4 bases; bases outside gene matches: 6. The CDR3 loop reads CASSSSLAGGYEQYF. Written as DNA, the CDR3 is TGTGCCAGCAGCTCGTCACTAGCGGGAGGGTACGAGCAGTACTTC.

Of note for this clone: One end of the junction does not line up with germline, which may come from a read error. The chain links TRBV7-2 to TRBJ2-1; 10 nucleotides align to TRBD1. Germline V gene data show CDR1 as SGHTA and CDR2 as FQGNSA. The CDR3 is made up of 15 amino acids. The CDR3 sequence: CASSLASGQGTRSVF. Here the CDR3 DNA reads TGTGCCAGCAGCTTAGCATCGGGACAGGGGACTCGAAGTGTCTTC.

The V call is TRBV19, the J call TRBJ1-4; possible D gene TRBD1, 6 bases. Trimming left V 7 bases short and J 6 bases short, with 24 bases between. CDR1 is LNHDA, CDR2 SQIVND, per germline (reference sequence). The CDR3 covers 17 residues. The CDR3 spells CASKPGQYRALDEKLFF. CDR3 DNA sequence: TGTGCCAGTAAACCTGGACAGTACCGGGCACTCGATGAAAAACTGTTTTTT.

This chain connects TRBV6-5 to TRBJ1-2; D possibly corresponds to TRBD1 (5 bases). Germline CDR1 is MNHEY and CDR2 is SVGAGI. This CDR3 is 16 amino acids long. V was pared by 2 bases and J by 3 bases, with 16 bases between. The DNA for the CDR3 is TGTGCCAGCAGTTACCAAGTCGCAGTGGGGCACTATGGCTACACCTTC. It specifies CASSYQVAVGHYGYTF.

V usage is TRBV30 and J usage is TRBJ1-2; 10 bases fit TRBD1. This CDR3 is built from 15 residues. J lost 6 bases, V lost 2 bases, and 9 bases had no gene match. Germline CDR1 GTSNPN, CDR2 SVGIG (reference sequence). CDR3 bases: TGTGCCTGGAGTATCTATCGGGACAGGGGAAATGGCTACACCTTC. As protein: CAWSIYRDRGNGYTF.

This clone was found a few times. The CDR3: CASSSSGYGYTF. The CDR3 nucleotides read TGTGCCAGCAGCTCCTCGGGTTACGGCTACACCTTC. The chain recombines TRBV5-6 with TRBJ1-2, with D unresolved. The V end lost 3 bases, the J end lost 8 bases, and 11 bases lay between the germline ends. The V gene's germline CDR1 is SGHDT and CDR2 YYEEEE. The CDR3 is 12 amino acids.

The gene calls are TRBV19 and TRBJ2-1, with 9 bases identical to TRBD1. After removal of 7 bases from V and 1 base from J, the junction contained 11 bases not matched to a gene. In germline, CDR1 is LNHDA, CDR2 SQIVND (reference sequence). The CDR3 consists of 17 residues. The CDR3 nucleotides read TGTGCCAGTACCAAGGGTGGCGGGACAGGGTCCTACAATGAGCAGTTCTTC. Translated, it gives CASTKGGGTGSYNEQFF.

This rearrangement joins TRBV5-6 to TRBJ2-1; D is perhaps TRBD2 (6 bases). Trimming cost V 0 bases and J 7 bases, with 17 bases left between them. CDR1 and CDR2 from the germline V gene are SGHDT and YYEEEE. The CDR3 length is 16 residues. CDR3 sequence: CASSLGGGVIRNEQFF. CDR3 sequence (DNA): TGTGCCAGCAGCTTGGGAGGCGGGGTGATTAGGAATGAGCAGTTCTTC.

Concerning this clone: This sample also contains other DNA sequences that code for the same CDR3. The chain couples TRBV30 to TRBJ2-1; 7 positions agree with TRBD2. Germline V gene lookup returns CDR1 GTSNPN and CDR2 SVGIG (reference sequence). The length of the CDR3 is 14 residues. Trimming took 0 bases from V and 4 from J; bases not matched to a gene: 3. CDR3: CAWSVLADYNEQFF. The CDR3 DNA is TGTGCCTGGAGTGTTCTAGCGGATTACAATGAGCAGTTCTTC.

The chain links TRBV12-3 or TRBV12-4 to TRBJ2-7; D gene uncertain. Trimming stripped 2 bases from V and 6 bases from J, with 11 bases between. CDR3 length equals 13 residues. The CDR3 region is CASSLSILREQYF. The CDR3 nucleotides read TGTGCCAGCAGTTTATCCATCCTACGCGAGCAGTACTTC.

The CDR3 DNA is TGTGCTAGTGGTTGGACAGGAATGAACACTGAAGCTTTCTTT. Protein: CASGWTGMNTEAFF. The V call is TRBV12-5, the J call TRBJ1-1, with 7 bases lining up with TRBD1. Germline values: CDR1 LGHNT, CDR2 FRNRAP. This CDR3 is 14 amino acids long. Losses at the gene ends were 4 bases for V and 0 bases for J; bases not matched to a gene: 2.

The chain couples TRBV23-1 to TRBJ1-5; D possibly corresponds to TRBD1 (5 bases). TRBV23-1 falls under the ORF class, with uncertain function. With 4 bases removed from V and 1 base from J, the gap between germline ends came to 11 bases. The CDR3 extends over 15 amino acids. CDR3 region: CASSPGLLSNQPQHF. The CDR3 DNA follows: TGCGCCAGCAGTCCAGGGCTGTTGAGCAATCAGCCCCAGCATTTT.

The rearrangement joins TRBV19 to TRBJ2-2, with D perhaps TRBD1 (6 bases). Trimming shortened V by 3 bases and J by 0 bases, and 8 bases separated the two germline ends. The germline V gene has CDR1 LNHDA and CDR2 SQIVND (reference sequence). This CDR3 is built from 15 residues. CDR3 residues: CASSMYRANTGELFF. In nucleotides, the CDR3 is TGTGCCAGTAGTATGTACAGGGCGAACACCGGGGAGCTGTTTTTT.

This chain connects TRBV4-1 to TRBJ2-2; TRBD1 matches 9 bases. This CDR3 region has 20 residues. CDR1 and CDR2 from the germline V gene are MGHRA and YSYEKL. Losses at the gene ends were 2 bases for V and 3 bases for J; bases not matched to a gene: 16. The CDR3 loop is CASSQKRGWGTGTHTGELFF. The CDR3, as DNA: TGCGCCAGCAGCCAAAAAAGGGGGTGGGGGACAGGGACGCACACCGGGGAGCTGTTTTTT.

The J gene is TRBJ2-5, the V gene TRBV9, with 7 positions matching TRBD2. The CDR3 is made up of 15 amino acids. With 1 base clipped from V and 5 bases from J, the junction kept 8 bases outside the gene matches. CDR1 and CDR2 (germline): SGDLS, YYNGEE. CDR3 coding DNA: TGTGCCAGCAGCGTATCGGGGAGGGTTTTGGAGACCCAGTACTTC. This sequence encodes CASSVSGRVLETQYF.

The rearrangement links TRBV19 to TRBJ1-6, with D maybe TRBD1 (6 bases). V was trimmed by 3 bases and J by 7 bases, leaving 19 bases between them. Germline CDR1 is LNHDA and CDR2 is SQIVND (reference sequence). CDR3 length: 17 amino acids. The CDR3 DNA follows: TGTGCCAGTAGTATTCTCGTGGCGGGGGCCGCAAATTCACCCCTCCACTTT. Protein: CASSILVAGAANSPLHF. Full variable domain (missing parts from reference TRBV19 and TRBJ1-6): DGGITQSPKYLFRKEGQNVTLSCEQNLNHDAMYWYRQDPGQGLRLIYYSQIVNDFQKGDIAEGYSVSREKKESFPLTVTSAQKNPTAFYLCASSILVAGAANSPLHFGNGTRLTVT.

This clone occurred a few times. The chain uses TRBV2 and TRBJ2-7; D gene ambiguous. CDR1 and CDR2 from the germline V gene are SNHLY and FYNNEI. V gave up 7 bases and J gave up 3 bases, with 16 bases separating them. There are 14 residues in the CDR3. The CDR3 nucleotides read TGTGCCAGCAAGAATTCTATGACAATCTACGAGCAGTACTTC. Translated: CASKNSMTIYEQYF.

This chain connects TRBV20-1 to TRBJ2-7, with a weak D call TRBD2 (6 bases). There are 14 residues in the CDR3. CDR1 and CDR2 (germline): DFQATT, SNEGSKA (reference sequence). V dropped 3 bases and J dropped 0 bases, with 12 bases sitting between them. CDR3 nucleotides: TGCAGTGCTAGTTGGGACTTTACCTCCTACGAGCAGTACTTC. This gives the protein CSASWDFTSYEQYF.

The V gene is TRBV2, the J gene TRBJ2-2, with 12 bases aligning to TRBD2. From germline, CDR1 is SNHLY and CDR2 FYNNEI. The length of the CDR3 is 15 residues. After removal of 6 bases from V and 6 bases from J, the junction contained 5 bases not matched to a gene. CDR3: CASSLTSGRAGELFF. The CDR3 nucleotides are TGTGCCAGCAGCTTGACTAGCGGGAGAGCCGGGGAGCTGTTTTTT.

J is TRBJ2-1 and V is TRBV10-3; possibly TRBD1 for D (5 bases). Germline V gives CDR1 ENHRY, CDR2 SYGVKD. The CDR3 is 14 residues long. V was pared by 2 bases and J by 6 bases, with 11 bases between. DNA of the CDR3: TGTGCCATCAGTGAGAAGGGGATAGCCAATGAGCAGTTCTTC. Translating it yields CAISEKGIANEQFF.

The V gene is TRBV2, the J gene TRBJ1-1, with 8 bases lining up with TRBD1. Germline V gives CDR1 SNHLY, CDR2 FYNNEI. The CDR3 contains 13 residues. The V and J ends lost 11 bases and 1 base, in that order; junction bases with no gene match: 6. CDR3 residues: CASTQGANTEAFF. In DNA, the CDR3 is TGTGCCTCTACCCAGGGGGCGAACACTGAAGCTTTCTTT.

V is TRBV2 and J is TRBJ2-7; possible D gene TRBD2, 5 bases. V lost 3 bases, J lost 0 bases, and 15 bases lay in between. Germline V gives CDR1 SNHLY, CDR2 FYNNEI. This CDR3 spans 16 amino acids. CDR3 protein: CASSDLGLGNSYEQYF. The CDR3 DNA reads TGTGCCAGCAGTGATTTGGGCCTCGGGAACTCCTACGAGCAGTACTTC.

The chain employs TRBV2 and TRBJ1-1, with D maybe TRBD1 (5 bases). Germline-derived CDR1 and CDR2 are SNHLY and FYNNEI. V was shortened by 6 bases and J by 4 bases, with 12 bases between the two germline ends. The CDR3 runs to 13 residues. This CDR3 is CASRTETGTEAFF. The CDR3 bases are TGTGCCAGCAGGACAGAGACGGGCACTGAAGCTTTCTTT.

The chain uses TRBV3-1 (or the pseudogene TRBV3-2) and TRBJ1-3, with TRBD1 matching 8 bases. V lost 1 base to trimming and J lost 4 bases; unmatched junction nucleotides: 9. Germline lookup yields CDR1 LGHDT and CDR2 YNNKEL (reference sequence). The CDR3 is made up of 17 amino acids. DNA for the CDR3: TGTGCCAGCAGCCAAGCCCCCCAGGGGGCGCCCGGAAACACCATATATTTT. It encodes CASSQAPQGAPGNTIYF.

CDR3 amino acids: CAISESRVALRPNTGELFF. The CDR3 DNA reads as TGTGCCATCAGTGAGTCGCGGGTGGCCCTTCGCCCGAACACCGGGGAGCTGTTTTTT. This sequence joins TRBV10-3 and TRBJ2-2; D is perhaps TRBD2 (5 bases). The CDR3 totals 19 residues. Germline CDR1 and CDR2: ENHRY and SYGVKD. Trimming took off 0 bases at V and 0 bases at J, with 17 bases between the two ends.